This T cell receptor (beta chain) emerged from a study of blood T cell repertoires in COVID-19. Overall study context: Samples of COVID-19 (acute and convalescent) were obtained from the United States, Italy and Spain. From T cells, B-cell-depleted T cells, or PBMCs came the material, which was cDNA or gDNA.

This CDR3 contains 16 residues. Germline V gene lookup returns CDR1 SGDLS and CDR2 YYNGEE. Trimming at V came to 0 bases and at J to 1 base, leaving 5 bases not matched to a gene. Per the original methods: From reference gene primer amplification, estimates of nucleated cell counts were derived. Generated by immunoSEQ multiplex PCR, the TCRdb table keeps only in-frame clones and is missing some. The V and J calls and the clone size are those of that table, but D and trimming were determined from the DNA. The profile shows some 100,000 clones, roughly 91% of them singletons. This sequence joins TRBV9 and TRBJ2-7, with TRBD1 matching 9 bases. The sample taken for sequencing was peripheral blood. The receptor comes from a human donor with acute or convalescent COVID-19. The donor label of this sample is uncertain. CDR3 residues: CASSVGGTGISYEQYF. As DNA, the CDR3 is TGTGCCAGCAGCGTAGGGGGGACAGGGATTTCCTACGAGCAGTACTTC.